This T cell receptor beta chain is drawn from a study of T-cell reconstitution after alpha-beta-depleted transplantation in children. Trimming pared 3 bases from V and 4 bases from J, leaving 10 bases between. The CDR3 consists of 14 residues. This clonotype was observed a few times. It was with unique molecular identifiers that the TCRbeta library was prepared. One entry per CDR3 protein results from TCRdb running MiXCR on the PCR reads. The profile shows roughly 300,000 distinct CDR3 sequences, over 9% of them singletons. The TCR originated in a human donor who donated a stem cell graft to a child with acute lymphoblastic leukemia. The gene calls are TRBV12-3 or TRBV12-4 and TRBJ1-3; D is possibly TRBD1 (5 bases). This sample comprised PBMCs from the stem cell graft donor, obtained from the stem cell graft. The DNA of the CDR3 is TGTGCCAGCAGTTTTTGGGGACGCGGAAACACCATATATTTT. Residues: CASSFWGRGNTIYF.